This T cell receptor (beta chain) was identified in a study of CD8 T cells in Susac syndrome. After extraction with the RNeasy kit, about 0.45 to 1 ug of the RNA was reverse transcribed using random hexamers. In TCRdb, the immunoSEQ multiplex PCR reads were re-called with MiXCR into one record per CDR3 protein. Of 120,000 or so distinct CDR3 sequences in the sample, less than 95% were seen once. While CD8+ and CD4+ T cells were isolated negatively, TEMRA cells were enriched by FACS. CDR1 is LGHDT, CDR2 YNNKEL, per germline (reference sequence). This CDR3 region has 15 residues. The V end lost 0 bases, the J end lost 4 bases, and 10 bases lay between the germline ends.

The TCR comes from a human donor in good health. V gene TRBV3-1 combines with J gene TRBJ2-1; D is undetermined. The material sequenced was CD4+ T cells from PBMCs. The CDR3 is CASSQESGAYNEQFF. CDR3 nucleotides: TGTGCCAGCAGCCAAGAATCCGGAGCGTACAATGAGCAGTTCTTC.